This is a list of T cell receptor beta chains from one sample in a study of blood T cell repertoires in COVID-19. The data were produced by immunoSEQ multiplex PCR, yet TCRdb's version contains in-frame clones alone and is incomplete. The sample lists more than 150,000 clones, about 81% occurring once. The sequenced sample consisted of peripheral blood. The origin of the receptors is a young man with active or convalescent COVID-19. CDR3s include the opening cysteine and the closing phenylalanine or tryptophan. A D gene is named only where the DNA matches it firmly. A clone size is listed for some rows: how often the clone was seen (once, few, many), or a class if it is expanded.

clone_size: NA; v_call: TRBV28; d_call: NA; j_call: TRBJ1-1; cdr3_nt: TGTGCCAGCAGGTCAGGACAGAACACTGAAGCTTTCTTT; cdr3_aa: CASRSGQNTEAFF
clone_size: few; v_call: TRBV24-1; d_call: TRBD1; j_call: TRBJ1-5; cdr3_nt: TGTGCCACCAGTCAGGGGGCCCGGCCCCAGCATTTT; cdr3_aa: CATSQGARPQHF
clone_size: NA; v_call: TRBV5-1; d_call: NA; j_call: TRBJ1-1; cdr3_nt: TGCGCCAGCAGCGTTAACTCGGGACAGAACACTGAAGCTTTCTTT; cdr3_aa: CASSVNSGQNTEAFF
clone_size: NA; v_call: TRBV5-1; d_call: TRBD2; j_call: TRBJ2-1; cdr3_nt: TGCGCCAGCACCGAGAGCGGGATGGACAATGAGCAGTTCTTC; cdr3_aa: CASTESGMDNEQFF
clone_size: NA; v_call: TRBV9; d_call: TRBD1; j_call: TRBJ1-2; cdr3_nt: TGTGCCAGCAGCGTCGGGGACAGCAACTATGGCTACACCTTC; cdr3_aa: CASSVGDSNYGYTF
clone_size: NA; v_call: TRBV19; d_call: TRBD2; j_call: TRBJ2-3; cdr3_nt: TGTGCCAGTAGTCCATGGAGCGGGGGGGTTGTGGGCACAGATACGCAGTATTTT; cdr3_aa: CASSPWSGGVVGTDTQYF
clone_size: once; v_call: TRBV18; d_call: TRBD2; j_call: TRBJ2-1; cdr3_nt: TGTGCCAGCTCACCTAGCGGGAGGACTAATGAGCAGTTCTTC; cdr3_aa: CASSPSGRTNEQFF
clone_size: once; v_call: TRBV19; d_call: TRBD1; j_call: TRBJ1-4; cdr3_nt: TGTGCCAGTAGTATCGGGACAGGGTACCTCGGGAAACTGTTTTTT; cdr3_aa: CASSIGTGYLGKLFF
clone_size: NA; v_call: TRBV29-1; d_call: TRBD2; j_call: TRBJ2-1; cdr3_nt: TGCAGCGTTTCGACTAGCGGGAGGGCAGCTGAGCAGTTCTTC; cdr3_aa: CSVSTSGRAAEQFF
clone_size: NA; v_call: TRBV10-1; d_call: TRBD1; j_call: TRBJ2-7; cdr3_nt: TGCGCCAGCAGTTCGGGACAGTTAAATTCGGGACAGTACTTC; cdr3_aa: CASSSGQLNSGQYF
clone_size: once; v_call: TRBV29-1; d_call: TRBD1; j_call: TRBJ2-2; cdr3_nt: TGCAGCGTTGAAGCAGAATGGGACAGGGGCACCGGGGAGCTGTTTTTT; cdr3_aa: CSVEAEWDRGTGELFF
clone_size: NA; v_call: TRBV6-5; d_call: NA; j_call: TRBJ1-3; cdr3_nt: TGTGCCAGCAGTTCCTTCGACTTCTCTGGAAACACCATATATTTT; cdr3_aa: CASSSFDFSGNTIYF
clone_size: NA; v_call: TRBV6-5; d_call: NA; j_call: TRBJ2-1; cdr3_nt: TGTGCCAGCAGTATCCGGGACTCCTCCTACAATGAGCAGTTCTTC; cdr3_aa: CASSIRDSSYNEQFF
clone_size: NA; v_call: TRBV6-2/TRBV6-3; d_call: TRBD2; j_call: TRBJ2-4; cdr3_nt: TGTGCCAGCAGTTATGACGGATATAGCGGGAGTGGGGACATTCAGTACTTC; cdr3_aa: CASSYDGYSGSGDIQYF
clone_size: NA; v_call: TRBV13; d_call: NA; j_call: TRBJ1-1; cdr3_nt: TGTGCCAGCAGCTTCCAGGGAATTTGGACTGAAGCTTTCTTT; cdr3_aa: CASSFQGIWTEAFF
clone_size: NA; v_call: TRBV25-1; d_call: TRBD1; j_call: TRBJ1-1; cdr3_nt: TGTGCCAGCAGTGAATGGACAGGGGGCACTGAAGCTTTCTTT; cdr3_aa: CASSEWTGGTEAFF
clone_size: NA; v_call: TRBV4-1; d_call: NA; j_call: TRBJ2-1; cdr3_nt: TGCGCCAGCAGCCAAGATGAGTCCAATGAGCAGTTCTTC; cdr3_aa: CASSQDESNEQFF
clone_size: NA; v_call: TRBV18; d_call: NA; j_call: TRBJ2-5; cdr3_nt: TGTGCCAGCTCCTTCGGGGAGTTTCAAGAGACCCAGTACTTC; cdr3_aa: CASSFGEFQETQYF
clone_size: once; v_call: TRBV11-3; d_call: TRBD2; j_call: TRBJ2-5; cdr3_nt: TGTGCCAGCAGCTTCCGAGACGGGACTAGAGGGGAGACCCAGTACTTC; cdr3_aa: CASSFRDGTRGETQYF
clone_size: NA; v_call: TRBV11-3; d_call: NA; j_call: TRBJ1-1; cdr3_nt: TGTGCCAGCAGCTCGACGAGGGTAAGGAACACTGAAGCTTTCTTT; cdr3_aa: CASSSTRVRNTEAFF
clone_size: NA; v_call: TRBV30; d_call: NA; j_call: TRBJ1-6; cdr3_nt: TGTGCCTGGAGCCCCTCAGGTCCGGCCCTCCACTTT; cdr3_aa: CAWSPSGPALHF
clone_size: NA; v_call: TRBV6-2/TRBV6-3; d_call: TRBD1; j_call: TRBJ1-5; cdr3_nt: TGTGCCAGCAGTTACTCGGGGACAGGGAGTAAGCCCCAGCATTTT; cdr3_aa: CASSYSGTGSKPQHF
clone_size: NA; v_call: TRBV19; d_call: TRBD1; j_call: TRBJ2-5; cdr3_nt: TGTGCCAGTAGTATGTGGCAGGGGGCTGGGAATCAAGAGGCCCAGTACTTC; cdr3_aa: CASSMWQGAGNQEAQYF
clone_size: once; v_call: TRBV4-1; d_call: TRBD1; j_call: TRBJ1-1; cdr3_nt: TGCGCCAGCAGCCCCGGACAGGTTAACACTGAAGCTTTCTTT; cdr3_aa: CASSPGQVNTEAFF
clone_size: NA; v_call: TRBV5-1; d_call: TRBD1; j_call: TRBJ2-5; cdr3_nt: TGCGCCAGCACGGGACAGGGGGCAATAGAGACCCAGTACTTC; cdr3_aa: CASTGQGAIETQYF
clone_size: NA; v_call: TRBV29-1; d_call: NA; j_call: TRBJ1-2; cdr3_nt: TGCAGCGTTGCCGAGCCTTCCTTCGACAAGGGGGGCTACACCTTC; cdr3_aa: CSVAEPSFDKGGYTF
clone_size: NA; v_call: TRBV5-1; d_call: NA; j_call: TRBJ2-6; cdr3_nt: TGCGCCAGCAGCTTACTTCAGGCCGGGGCCAACGTCCTGACTTTC; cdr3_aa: CASSLLQAGANVLTF
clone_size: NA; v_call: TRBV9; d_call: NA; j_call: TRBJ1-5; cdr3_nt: TGTGCCAGCAGCGCCAACGGGGCGGGGGGTTGGCCCCAGCATTTT; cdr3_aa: CASSANGAGGWPQHF
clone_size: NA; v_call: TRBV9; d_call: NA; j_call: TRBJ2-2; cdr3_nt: TGTGCCAGCAGCCCACGACTGGCGCCAAACACCGGGGAGCTGTTTTTT; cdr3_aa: CASSPRLAPNTGELFF
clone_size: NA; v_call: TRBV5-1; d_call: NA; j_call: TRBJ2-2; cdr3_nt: TGCGCCAGCAGCTCCGGACAGCTGAACACCGGGGAGCTGTTTTTT; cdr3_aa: CASSSGQLNTGELFF
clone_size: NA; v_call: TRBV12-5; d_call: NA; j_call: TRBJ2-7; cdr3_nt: TGTGCTAGTGGTCCCGGGTCCAGCGGAGCCGAGCAGTACTTC; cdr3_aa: CASGPGSSGAEQYF
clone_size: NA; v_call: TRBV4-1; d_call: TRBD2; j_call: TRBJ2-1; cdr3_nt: TGCGCCAGCAGCCAAGTGGGACTACAGTCAATCAATGAGCAGTTCTTC; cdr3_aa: CASSQVGLQSINEQFF
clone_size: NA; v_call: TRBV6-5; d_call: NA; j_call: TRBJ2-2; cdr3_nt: TGTGCCAGCAGATCAACAGGGACCGGGGAGCTGTTTTTT; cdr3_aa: CASRSTGTGELFF
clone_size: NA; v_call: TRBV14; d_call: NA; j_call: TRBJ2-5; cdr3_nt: TGTGCCAGCAGCCAAGGCGGTGAGACCCAGTACTTC; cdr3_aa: CASSQGGETQYF
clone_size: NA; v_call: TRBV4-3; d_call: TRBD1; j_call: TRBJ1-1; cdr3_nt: TGCGCCAGCAGACTAGGGACAGGGGATGAGAACACTGAAGCTTTCTTT; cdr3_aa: CASRLGTGDENTEAFF
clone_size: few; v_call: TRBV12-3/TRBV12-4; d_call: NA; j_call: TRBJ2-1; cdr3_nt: TGTGCCAGCAGTTCACCCCCCAGGGTCAAGCAGTTCTTC; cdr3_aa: CASSSPPRVKQFF
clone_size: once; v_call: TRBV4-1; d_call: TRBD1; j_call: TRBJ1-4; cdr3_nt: TGCGCCAGCAGAGAGACAGGGTTCACTAATGAAAAACTGTTTTTT; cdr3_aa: CASRETGFTNEKLFF
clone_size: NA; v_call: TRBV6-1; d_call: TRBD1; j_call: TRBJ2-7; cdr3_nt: TGTGCCAGCAGTGAACGCGACAGGGGGCTATACGAGCAGTACTTC; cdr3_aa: CASSERDRGLYEQYF
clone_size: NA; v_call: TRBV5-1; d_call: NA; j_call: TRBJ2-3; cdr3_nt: TGCGCCAGCAGCCCGGGCACAGATACGCAGTATTTT; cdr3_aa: CASSPGTDTQYF
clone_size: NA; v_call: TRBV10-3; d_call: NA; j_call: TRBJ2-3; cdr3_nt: TGTGCCGGTAGGGGAGGCGGATTTAGCACAGATACGCAGTATTTT; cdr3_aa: CAGRGGGFSTDTQYF
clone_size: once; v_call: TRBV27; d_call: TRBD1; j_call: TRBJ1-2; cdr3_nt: TGTGCCAGCAGTTTGCTCCAGGGGGCCGGCTACACCTTC; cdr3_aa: CASSLLQGAGYTF
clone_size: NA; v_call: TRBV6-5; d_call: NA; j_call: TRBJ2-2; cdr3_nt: TGTGCCATCGGACTTTTGTCCGGGGAGCTGTTTTTT; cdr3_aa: CAIGLLSGELFF
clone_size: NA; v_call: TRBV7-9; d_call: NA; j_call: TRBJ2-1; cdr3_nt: TGTGCCAGCAGCCCCCCTTCAACTAGCAAGAAAGGAAATGAGCAGTTCTTC; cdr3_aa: CASSPPSTSKKGNEQFF
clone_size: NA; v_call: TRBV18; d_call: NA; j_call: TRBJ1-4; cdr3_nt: TGTGCCAGCTCACCAGGGTCTTGGACAGATGAAAAACTGTTTTTT; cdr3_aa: CASSPGSWTDEKLFF
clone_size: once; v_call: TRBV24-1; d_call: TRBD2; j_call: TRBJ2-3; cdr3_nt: TGTGCCACCAGCTCTAGCGGTCACACAGATACGCAGTATTTT; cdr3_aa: CATSSSGHTDTQYF
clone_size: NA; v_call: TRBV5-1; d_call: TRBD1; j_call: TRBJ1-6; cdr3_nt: TGCGCCAGCAGCGAGGGACAGGGGGCAAATTCACCCCTCCACTTT; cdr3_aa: CASSEGQGANSPLHF
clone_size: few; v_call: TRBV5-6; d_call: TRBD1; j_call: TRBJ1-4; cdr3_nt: TGTGCCAGCAGCTACAGGGGGGCTAATGAAAAACTGTTTTTT; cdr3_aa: CASSYRGANEKLFF
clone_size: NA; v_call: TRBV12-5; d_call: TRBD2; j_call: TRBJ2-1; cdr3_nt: TGTGCTAGTGGTCAAAGACTAGCGGTCTACAATGAGCAGTTCTTC; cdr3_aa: CASGQRLAVYNEQFF
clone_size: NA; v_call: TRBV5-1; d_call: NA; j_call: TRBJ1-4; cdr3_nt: TGCGCCAGCAGCTTGGATGGGGGCGCAGCTAATGAAAAACTGTTTTTT; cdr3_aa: CASSLDGGAANEKLFF
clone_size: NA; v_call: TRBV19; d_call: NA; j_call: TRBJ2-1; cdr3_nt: TGTGCCAGTAGTATAGCTCCAGGCCCCTACAATGAGCAGTTCTTC; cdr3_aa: CASSIAPGPYNEQFF
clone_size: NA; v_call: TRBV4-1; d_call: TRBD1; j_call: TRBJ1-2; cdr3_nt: TGCGCCAGCAGCCAAGATAAACAGGGGGCTCGGGGCTACACCTTC; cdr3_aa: CASSQDKQGARGYTF
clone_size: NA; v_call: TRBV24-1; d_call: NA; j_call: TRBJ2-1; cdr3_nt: TGTGCCACCAGTGATAGACAGGCCCCGGGGAATGAGCAGTTCTTC; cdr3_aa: CATSDRQAPGNEQFF
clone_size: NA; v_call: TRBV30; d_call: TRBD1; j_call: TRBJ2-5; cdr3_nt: TGTGCCTGGAGCACAAGGACAGGGAGGCAAGAGACCCAGTACTTC; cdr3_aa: CAWSTRTGRQETQYF
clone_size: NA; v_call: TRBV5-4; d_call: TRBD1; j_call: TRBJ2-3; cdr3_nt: TGTGCCAGCAGCGCAGACAGGGGGATCACAGATACGCAGTATTTT; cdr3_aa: CASSADRGITDTQYF